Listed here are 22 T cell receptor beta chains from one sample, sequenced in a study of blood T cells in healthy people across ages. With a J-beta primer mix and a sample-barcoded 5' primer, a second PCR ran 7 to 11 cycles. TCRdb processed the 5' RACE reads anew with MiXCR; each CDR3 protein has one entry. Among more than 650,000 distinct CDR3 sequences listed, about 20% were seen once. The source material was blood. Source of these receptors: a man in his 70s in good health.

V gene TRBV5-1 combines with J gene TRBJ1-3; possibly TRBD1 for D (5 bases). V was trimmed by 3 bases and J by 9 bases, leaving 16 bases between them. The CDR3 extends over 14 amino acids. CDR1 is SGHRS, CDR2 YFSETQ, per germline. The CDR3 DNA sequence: TGCGCCAGCAGCTCGGGGGGGACGAGGGCCACCATATATTTT. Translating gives CASSSGGTRATIYF.

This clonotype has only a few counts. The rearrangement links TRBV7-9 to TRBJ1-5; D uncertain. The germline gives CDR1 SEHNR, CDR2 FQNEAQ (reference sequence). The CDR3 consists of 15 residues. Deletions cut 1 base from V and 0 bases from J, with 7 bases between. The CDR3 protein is CASSLDIYSNQPQHF. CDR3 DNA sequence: TGTGCCAGCAGCTTAGACATTTATAGCAATCAGCCCCAGCATTTT. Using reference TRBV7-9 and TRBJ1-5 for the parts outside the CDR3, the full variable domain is DTGVSQNPRHKITKRGQNVTFRCDPISEHNRLYWYRQTLGQGPEFLTYFQNEAQLEKSRLLSDRFSAERPKGSFSTLEIQRTEQGDSAMYLCASSLDIYSNQPQHFGDGTRLSIL.

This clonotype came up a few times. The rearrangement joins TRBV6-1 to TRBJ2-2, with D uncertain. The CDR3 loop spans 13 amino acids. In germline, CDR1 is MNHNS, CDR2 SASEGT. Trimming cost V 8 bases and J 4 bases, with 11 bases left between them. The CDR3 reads CASARIFTGELFF. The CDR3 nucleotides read TGTGCCAGCGCCCGGATATTCACCGGGGAGCTGTTTTTT.

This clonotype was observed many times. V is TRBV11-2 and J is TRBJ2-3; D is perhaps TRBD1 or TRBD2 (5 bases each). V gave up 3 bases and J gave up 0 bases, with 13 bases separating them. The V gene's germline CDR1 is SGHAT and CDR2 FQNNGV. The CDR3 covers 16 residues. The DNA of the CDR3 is TGTGCCAGCAGCTTCGGGGCTAGAACTAGCACAGATACGCAGTATTTT. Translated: CASSFGARTSTDTQYF. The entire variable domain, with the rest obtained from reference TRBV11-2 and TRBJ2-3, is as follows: EAGVAQSPRYKIIEKRQSVAFWCNPISGHATLYWYQQILGQGPKLLIQFQNNGVVDDSQLPKDRFSAERLKGVDSTLKIQPAKLEDSAVYLCASSFGARTSTDTQYFGPGTRLTVL.

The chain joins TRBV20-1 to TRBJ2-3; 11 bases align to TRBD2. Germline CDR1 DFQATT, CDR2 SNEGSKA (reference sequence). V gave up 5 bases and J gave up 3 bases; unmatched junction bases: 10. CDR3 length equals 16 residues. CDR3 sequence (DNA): TGCAGTGCTTCCCCCCTGACTAGCGGGATAACAGATACGCAGTATTTT. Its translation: CSASPLTSGITDTQYF.

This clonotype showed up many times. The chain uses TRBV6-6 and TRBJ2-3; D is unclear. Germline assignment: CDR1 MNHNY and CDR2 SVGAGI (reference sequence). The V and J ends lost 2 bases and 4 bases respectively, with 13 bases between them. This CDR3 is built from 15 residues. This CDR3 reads CASSYQRLVADTQYF. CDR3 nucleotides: TGTGCCAGCAGTTACCAACGCCTTGTAGCAGATACGCAGTATTTT.

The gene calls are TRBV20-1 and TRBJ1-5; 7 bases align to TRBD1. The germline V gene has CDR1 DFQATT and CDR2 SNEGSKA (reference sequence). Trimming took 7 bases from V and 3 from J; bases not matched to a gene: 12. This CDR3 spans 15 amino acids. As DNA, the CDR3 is TGCAGTGGGACCCGGGACAGTCGATCCAATCAGCCCCAGCATTTT. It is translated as CSGTRDSRSNQPQHF.

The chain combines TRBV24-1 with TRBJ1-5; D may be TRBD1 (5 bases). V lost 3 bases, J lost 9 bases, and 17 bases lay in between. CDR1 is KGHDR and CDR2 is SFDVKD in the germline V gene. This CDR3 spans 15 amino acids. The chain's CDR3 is CATSDRGHSNRPQHF. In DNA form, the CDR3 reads TGTGCCACCAGTGATCGGGGCCATAGCAACCGGCCCCAGCATTTT.

DNA for the CDR3: TGTGCCAGCAGCCTCGGGACAGTCAAGGCGGGGGGTTACAATGAGCAGTTCTTC. Translation: CASSLGTVKAGGYNEQFF. The rearrangement links TRBV7-9 to TRBJ2-1; perhaps TRBD2 as D (8 bases). Trimming took off 5 bases at V and 4 bases at J, with 24 bases between the two ends. The CDR3 covers 18 residues. Germline CDR1 reads SEHNR; CDR2 reads FQNEAQ (reference sequence).

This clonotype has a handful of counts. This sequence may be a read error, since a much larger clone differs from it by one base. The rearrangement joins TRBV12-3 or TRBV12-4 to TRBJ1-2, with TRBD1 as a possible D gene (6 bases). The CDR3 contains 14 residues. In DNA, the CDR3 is TGTGCCAGCAGGTCGGGGGCCACTAACTATGTCTACACCTTC. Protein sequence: CASRSGATNYVYTF.

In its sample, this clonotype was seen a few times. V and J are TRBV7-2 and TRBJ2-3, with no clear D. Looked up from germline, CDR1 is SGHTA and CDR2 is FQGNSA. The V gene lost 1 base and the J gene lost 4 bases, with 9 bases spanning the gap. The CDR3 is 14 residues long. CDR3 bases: TGTGCCAGCAGCTTAGACTATGGGGCAGATACGCAGTATTTT. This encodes CASSLDYGADTQYF.

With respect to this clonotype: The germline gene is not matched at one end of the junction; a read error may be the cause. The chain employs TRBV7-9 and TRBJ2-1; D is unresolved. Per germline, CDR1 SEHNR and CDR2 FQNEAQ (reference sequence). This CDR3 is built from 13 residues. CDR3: CASSLGFLETRYF. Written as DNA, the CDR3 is TGTGCCAGCAGCTTAGGATTTTTGGAGACCCGGTACTTC.

This CDR3 is CASSSSGTADTEAFF. The CDR3 DNA is TGTGCCAGCAGCTCATCCGGGACAGCTGACACTGAAGCTTTCTTT. The rearrangement links TRBV7-9 to TRBJ1-1, with 7 bases lining up with TRBD1. This CDR3 is built from 15 residues. Germline V gene data show CDR1 as SEHNR and CDR2 as FQNEAQ (reference sequence). The trim removed 4 bases at V and 3 bases at J, leaving 8 bases unmatched.

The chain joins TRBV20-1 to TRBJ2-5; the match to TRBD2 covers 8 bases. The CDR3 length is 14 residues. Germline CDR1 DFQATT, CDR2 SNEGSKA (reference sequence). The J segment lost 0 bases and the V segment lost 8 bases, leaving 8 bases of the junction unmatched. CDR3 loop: CSSFPGGYQETQYF. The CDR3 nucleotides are TGCAGTTCTTTTCCGGGAGGGTACCAAGAGACCCAGTACTTC.

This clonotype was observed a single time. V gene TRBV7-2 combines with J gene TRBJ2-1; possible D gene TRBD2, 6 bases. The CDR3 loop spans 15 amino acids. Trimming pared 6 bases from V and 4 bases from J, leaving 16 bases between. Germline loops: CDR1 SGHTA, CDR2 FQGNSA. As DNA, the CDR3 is TGTGCCAGCAGAGCCAGTAGCGGCCTTTACAATGAGCAGTTCTTC. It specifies CASRASSGLYNEQFF. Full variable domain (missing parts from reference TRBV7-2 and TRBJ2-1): GAGVSQSPSNKVTEKGKDVELRCDPISGHTALYWYRQSLGQGLEFLIYFQGNSAPDKSGLPSDRFSAERTGGSVSTLTIQRTQQEDSAVYLCASRASSGLYNEQFFGPGTRLTVL.

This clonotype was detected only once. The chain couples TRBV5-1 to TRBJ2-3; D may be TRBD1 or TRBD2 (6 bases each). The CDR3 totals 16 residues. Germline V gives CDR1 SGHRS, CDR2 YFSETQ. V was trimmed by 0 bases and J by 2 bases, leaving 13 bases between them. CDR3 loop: CASSLERPGATDTQYF. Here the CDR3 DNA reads TGCGCCAGCAGCTTGGAGCGGCCGGGGGCCACAGATACGCAGTATTTT.

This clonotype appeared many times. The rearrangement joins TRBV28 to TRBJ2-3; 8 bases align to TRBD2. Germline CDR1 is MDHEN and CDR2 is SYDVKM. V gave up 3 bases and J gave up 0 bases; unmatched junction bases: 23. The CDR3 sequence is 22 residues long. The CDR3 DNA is TGTGCCAGCAGTTTGGCCGCTGGGGGCGGGGGGCCAAGTGAGGCTAGCACAGATACGCAGTATTTT. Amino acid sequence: CASSLAAGGGGPSEASTDTQYF.

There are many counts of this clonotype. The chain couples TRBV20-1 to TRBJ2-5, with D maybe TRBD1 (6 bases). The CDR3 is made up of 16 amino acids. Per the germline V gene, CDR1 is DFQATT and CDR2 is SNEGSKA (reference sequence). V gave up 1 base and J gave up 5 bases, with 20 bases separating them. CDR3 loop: CSARVDYRAGLETQYF. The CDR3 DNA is TGCAGTGCTAGAGTCGATTACAGGGCCGGTTTGGAGACCCAGTACTTC.

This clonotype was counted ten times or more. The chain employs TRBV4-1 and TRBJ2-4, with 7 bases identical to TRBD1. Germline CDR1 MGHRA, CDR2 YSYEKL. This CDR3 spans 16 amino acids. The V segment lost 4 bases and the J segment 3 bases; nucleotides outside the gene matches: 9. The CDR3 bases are TGCGCCAGCAGCCCTCCCCCCGGACAGGACAAAAACATTCAGTACTTC. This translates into CASSPPPGQDKNIQYF.

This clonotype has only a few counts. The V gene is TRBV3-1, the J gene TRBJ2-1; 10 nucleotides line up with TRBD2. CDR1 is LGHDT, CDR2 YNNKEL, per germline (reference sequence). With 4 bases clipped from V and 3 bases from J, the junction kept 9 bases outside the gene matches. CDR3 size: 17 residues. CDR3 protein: CASSPSLAGVYYNEQFF. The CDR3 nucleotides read TGTGCCAGCAGCCCTTCTCTAGCGGGGGTCTACTACAATGAGCAGTTCTTC.

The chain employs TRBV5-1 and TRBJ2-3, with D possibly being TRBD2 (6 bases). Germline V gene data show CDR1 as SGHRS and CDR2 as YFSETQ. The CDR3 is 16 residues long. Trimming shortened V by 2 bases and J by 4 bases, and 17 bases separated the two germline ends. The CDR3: CASSLEGRSGADTQYF. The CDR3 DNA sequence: TGCGCCAGCAGCTTAGAAGGCAGGTCGGGAGCAGATACGCAGTATTTT. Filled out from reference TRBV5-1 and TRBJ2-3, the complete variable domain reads KAGVTQTPRYLIKTRGQQVTLSCSPISGHRSVSWYQQTPGQGLQFLFEYFSETQRNKGNFPGRFSGRQFSNSRSEMNVSTLELGDSALYLCASSLEGRSGADTQYFGPGTRLTVL.

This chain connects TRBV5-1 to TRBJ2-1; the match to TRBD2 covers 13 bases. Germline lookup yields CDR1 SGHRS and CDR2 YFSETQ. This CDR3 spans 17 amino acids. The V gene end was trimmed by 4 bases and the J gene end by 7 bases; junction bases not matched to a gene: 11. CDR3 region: CASSPPGLAGVENEQFF. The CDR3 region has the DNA TGCGCCAGCAGCCCCCCTGGACTAGCGGGAGTGGAGAATGAGCAGTTCTTC.